The 18 T cell receptor beta chains in this list originate from one sample, sequenced in a study of blood T cells in healthy people across ages. Primed by a sample-barcoded 5' primer and a J-beta primer mix, a second PCR proceeded for about 6 to 12 cycles. TCRdb reprocessed the 5' RACE reads with MiXCR, giving one entry per CDR3 protein. The top ten hold about 30% of the sample, which has around 650,000 distinct CDR3 sequences, 40% to 45% seen once. The sample consisted of blood. The receptors come from a man aged 80 or over in good health.

V usage is TRBV5-1 and J usage is TRBJ2-7; the D is unclear. The CDR3 has 14 residues. Between the trimmed V and J ends, which lost 1 base and 3 bases, there was a span of 11 bases. CDR1 SGHRS and CDR2 YFSETQ come from the germline V gene. CDR3 sequence (DNA): TGCGCCAGCAGCTTGATTCTGGGCGGCTACGAGCAGTACTTC. It specifies CASSLILGGYEQYF.

This clonotype was seen only a few times. CDR3 sequence reads: CAWSVRQGDEQFF. CDR3 nucleotides: TGTGCCTGGAGTGTCCGACAGGGCGATGAGCAGTTCTTC. This chain connects TRBV30 to TRBJ2-1; 7 bases fit TRBD1. The CDR3 spans 13 residues. The V and J ends lost 0 bases and 8 bases, in that order; junction bases with no gene match: 4. CDR1 and CDR2 (germline): GTSNPN, SVGIG (reference sequence).

This clonotype was counted a few times. This rearrangement joins TRBV4-2 to TRBJ2-1, with TRBD2 matching 8 bases. CDR3 length: 15 residues. Trimming removed 1 base from V and 10 bases from J; junction bases left unmatched: 9. Germline V lookup: CDR1 LGHNA, CDR2 YNFKEQ. The chain's CDR3 is CASSQASGGAGEQFF. The CDR3 coding sequence is TGTGCCAGCAGCCAAGCATCCGGGGGGGCCGGGGAGCAGTTCTTC.

V is TRBV2 and J is TRBJ2-5; TRBD1 might be the D (6 bases). The CDR3 is 13 residues long. Germline V gene lookup returns CDR1 SNHLY and CDR2 FYNNEI. The V gene lost 7 bases and the J gene lost 2 bases, with 11 bases spanning the gap. The CDR3 sequence: CASTVGQQETQYF. DNA for the CDR3: TGTGCCAGCACCGTCGGACAGCAAGAGACCCAGTACTTC.

Ten or more counts support this clonotype. This chain uses TRBV6-5 with TRBJ1-5; D possibly corresponds to TRBD1 (5 bases). The ends were cut back, 3 bases at V and 0 bases at J, with 6 bases in the middle. In germline, CDR1 is MNHEY, CDR2 SVGAGI. The CDR3 spans 14 residues. CDR3 nucleotides: TGTGCCAGCAGTTATAGGGGTAGCAATCAGCCCCAGCATTTT. Residues: CASSYRGSNQPQHF.

V and J are TRBV4-3 and TRBJ2-7; D not certain. This CDR3 contains 14 residues. Germline CDR1 reads LGHNA; CDR2 reads YSLEER. Trimming cost V 0 bases and J 2 bases, with 8 bases left between them. CDR3 loop: CASSQDRPAYEQYF. The CDR3 DNA follows: TGCGCCAGCAGCCAAGATCGCCCGGCCTACGAGCAGTACTTC.

Comment on this clonotype: This may be a read error: a much more frequent sequence differs by one nucleotide. The gene calls are TRBV9 and TRBJ2-1; D is possibly TRBD2 (6 bases). This CDR3 has 12 residues. Looked up from germline, CDR1 is SGDLS and CDR2 is YYNGEE. V was pared by 6 bases and J by 13 bases, with 17 bases between. The CDR3 loop is CASNVGRETQFF. The CDR3 DNA reads as TGTGCCAGCAACGTGGGACGGGAGACCCAGTTCTTC.

The genes are TRBV7-6 and TRBJ2-6, with 8 bases identical to TRBD2. This CDR3 comprises 17 residues. V lost 5 bases, J lost 2 bases, and 8 bases stayed unmatched. Germline V CDR1 and CDR2: SGHVS, FNYEAQ. The CDR3 bases are TGTGCCAGCAGCATTATAGCGGGACCAACTGGGGCCAACGTCCTGACTTTC. Translating gives CASSIIAGPTGANVLTF.

This clonotype was seen only a few times. This sequence joins TRBV7-9 and TRBJ2-5; no reliable D call. The CDR3 is made up of 13 amino acids. V dropped 4 bases and J dropped 4 bases, with 10 bases sitting between them. CDR1 is SEHNR, CDR2 FQNEAQ, per germline (reference sequence). CDR3 DNA sequence: TGTGCCAGCAGCTCCGCTGTGGTAGAGACCCAGTACTTC. It encodes CASSSAVVETQYF.

The chain is built from TRBV28 and TRBJ2-1; either TRBD1 or TRBD2 may supply D (5 bases each). Germline CDR1 is MDHEN and CDR2 is SYDVKM. CDR3 size: 11 residues. V was clipped by 10 bases and J by 10 bases, with 14 bases between them. The CDR3: CATREGKEQFF. The CDR3 DNA reads TGTGCCACCCGAGAGGGGAAGGAGCAGTTCTTC.

The V gene is TRBV20-1, the J gene TRBJ2-3; 7 nucleotides agree with TRBD2. V shed 4 bases, J shed 2 bases, and the junction held 9 bases outside the gene matches. Germline values: CDR1 DFQATT, CDR2 SNEGSKA (reference sequence). The CDR3 spans 15 residues. The CDR3 DNA follows: TGCAGTGCTACCCCAATAGCGGGTCCCACAGATACGCAGTATTTT. Encoded protein: CSATPIAGPTDTQYF.

V gene TRBV7-2 combines with J gene TRBJ2-7; 11 positions match TRBD2. The CDR3 sequence is 15 residues long. Unmatched junction bases numbered 11, after V lost 6 bases and J lost 7 bases. Germline CDR1 is SGHTA and CDR2 is FQGNSA. The CDR3 bases are TGTGCCAGCAGGCCGGGACTAGCGGTATACAATGAGCAGTACTTC. This sequence encodes CASRPGLAVYNEQYF.

This clonotype has just a few counts. V usage is TRBV10-1 and J usage is TRBJ2-1; no reliable D call. V shed 4 bases and J shed 2 bases, with 6 bases lying between them. CDR1 and CDR2 (germline): WNHNN, SYGVQD (reference sequence). The CDR3 is made up of 13 amino acids. CDR3: CASSGRAYNEQFF. The CDR3 DNA follows: TGCGCCAGCAGTGGCCGGGCCTACAATGAGCAGTTCTTC.

The chain has TRBV10-1 and TRBJ2-6, with 16 bases lining up with TRBD2. Germline V lookup: CDR1 WNHNN, CDR2 SYGVQD (reference sequence). V lost 6 bases and J lost 3; bases outside the gene matches: 5. There are 18 residues in the CDR3. CDR3 bases: TGCGCCAGCAGGGGGACTAGCGGGGGGGTCAATGGGGCCAACGTCCTGACTTTC. It specifies CASRGTSGGVNGANVLTF.

This chain's CDR3 is CASSPDPRAGAFF. The CDR3 region has the DNA TGCGCCAGCAGCCCAGACCCTAGGGCAGGGGCTTTCTTT. The genes are TRBV5-1 and TRBJ1-1; D might be TRBD1 (5 bases). With 4 bases removed from V and 11 bases from J, the gap between germline ends came to 18 bases. CDR1 is SGHRS and CDR2 is YFSETQ in the germline V gene. The CDR3 is made up of 13 amino acids.

The V gene is TRBV24-1, the J gene TRBJ2-5; 7 bases are shared with TRBD1. The V gene's germline CDR1 is KGHDR and CDR2 SFDVKD. This CDR3 has 15 amino acids. With 3 bases clipped from V and 5 bases from J, the junction kept 8 bases outside the gene matches. For the CDR3, the DNA is TGTGCCACCAGTGATCGAAGGGGGCAGCTGGAGACCCAGTACTTC. Amino acids: CATSDRRGQLETQYF.

V usage is TRBV6-2 or TRBV6-3 and J usage is TRBJ2-1; possibly TRBD1 for D (5 bases). V lost 8 bases, J lost 0 bases, and 17 bases lay in between. This CDR3 spans 16 amino acids. Germline V gives CDR1 MNHEY, CDR2 SVGEGT. CDR3 protein: CASDSAGHSSYNEQFF. In DNA form, the CDR3 reads TGTGCCAGCGACTCCGCAGGGCACAGCTCCTACAATGAGCAGTTCTTC.

Comment on this clonotype: At one end the junction does not follow the germline gene, possibly because of a read error. This chain joins TRBV20-1 and TRBJ2-1; 12 nucleotides agree with TRBD2. Germline V gene data show CDR1 as DFQATT and CDR2 as SNEGSKA (reference sequence). This CDR3 is built from 15 residues. CDR3 sequence (DNA): TGCAGTACTAGACCGACTAGCGGGGGACTGGATGAGCAGTTCTTC. Amino acids: CSTRPTSGGLDEQFF.